This TCR beta chain was recovered during a study of T cell responses to AZD1222 COVID-19 vaccine. Losses at the gene ends were 6 bases for V and 2 bases for J; bases not matched to a gene: 2. The germline CDR1 and CDR2 sequences are MNHEY and SMNVEV (reference sequence). CDR3 length: 13 amino acids. Here immunoSEQ multiplex PCR was the method, and the copy in TCRdb shows in-frame clones only, minus some. The sample has some 150,000 clones, approximately 90% seen once. The TCR sequence derives from an adult in good health. This chain joins TRBV27 and TRBJ1-2; 8 bases are shared with TRBD1. The sample in question was peripheral blood, obtained on day 0 of AZD1222 vaccination. The DNA of the CDR3 is TGTGCCAGCAGCCGGACAGGGAACTATGGCTACACCTTC. This encodes CASSRTGNYGYTF.